This T cell receptor (beta chain) derives from a study of shared clonotypes between healthy human individuals. A remark on this clone: What it binds is unknown.

The assay ran at deep level. Clones were read by immunoSEQ multiplex PCR, and TCRdb kept only the in-frame ones, dropping some. Of about 1.5 million clones listed, 95% to 99% are singletons. Germline V gene data show CDR1 as PRHDT and CDR2 as FYEKMQ (reference sequence). V gave up 4 bases and J gave up 4 bases; unmatched junction bases: 7. This CDR3 has 15 residues. Study-wide results and caveats: Researchers sampled blood only, noting tissue repertoires likely differ.

The chain recombines TRBV13 with TRBJ2-3; 8 bases match TRBD2. The receptor comes from a man aged 30-40 years in good health. Source material: naive CD4+ T cells sorted from blood. Subset of the sample: CD45RA+ positively selected. This CDR3 reads CASSSRGGRADTQYF. In DNA form, the CDR3 reads TGTGCCAGCAGCTCCCGGGGGGGTAGGGCAGATACGCAGTATTTT.